The source of this T cell receptor (beta chain) is a study of cytomegalovirus exposure and HLA in healthy donors. Study outcomes and limitations: There was a cluster of highly shared sequence variants that was likely a sequencing artifact. Using a false discovery rate of 0.05, a later analysis showed that 16,951 TCR beta sequences were associated with HLA alleles.

To note about this clone: The antigen is undetermined.

Unrecorded immune exposure was likely among donors, who were nominally healthy when sampled. The CDR3 length is 14 residues. Germline loops: CDR1 SQVTM, CDR2 ANQGSEA. Vbeta (60) and Jbeta (13) primers were used in the PCR. TCRdb's copy holds only in-frame clones and misses some; the assay was immunoSEQ multiplex PCR. The sample includes roughly 120,000 clones, roughly 78% of them seen just once. Material: PBMCs. The source is a woman in her 30s in good health and CMV-seronegative. The chain links TRBV29-1 to TRBJ2-5; 15 bases are a match to TRBD2. The closer fit of TRBJ2-7 to the DNA end suggests the J call may be wrong. CDR3 sequence: CSVRTSGRAYEQYF. CDR3 bases: TGCAGCGTAAGGACTAGCGGGAGGGCCTACGAGCAGTACTTC.